This T cell receptor beta chain stems from a study of regulatory T cells in long-lasting Graves disease. Study-wide findings and caveats: Thyroid tissue went unexamined; only peripheral blood was analyzed.

This sample's time point: newly diagnosed GD, antithyroid drugs for less than 3 months. Generation of the TCR library employed RNA extracted from PBMCs. With iRepertoire HTBI primers and Arm-PCR of CDR3 regions, TCR beta libraries were built. TCRdb recomputed calls from the multiplex PCR reads with MiXCR, one row per CDR3 protein. The sample has about 430,000 distinct CDR3 sequences; 15% are singletons. Concerning this clonotype: Its antigen remains unidentified.

A further study also used this sample, focusing on T cells in Graves' hyperthyroidism and ophthalmopathy.

Source: peripheral blood mononuclear cells (PBMCs), taken at new diagnosis, from a patient treated with antithyroid drugs. The clonotype was recovered from a woman between 40 and 50 years old with Graves disease.

The CDR3 spells CASSAGDRAQETQYF. The DNA for the CDR3 is TGTGCCAGTAGTGCTGGGGACAGGGCCCAAGAGACCCAGTACTTC. The chain recombines TRBV19 with TRBJ2-5, with 9 bases aligning to TRBD1. CDR3 length: 15 residues. Trimming cost V 5 bases and J 1 base; bases outside gene matches: 5. Germline V gene lookup returns CDR1 LNHDA and CDR2 SQIVND (reference sequence).